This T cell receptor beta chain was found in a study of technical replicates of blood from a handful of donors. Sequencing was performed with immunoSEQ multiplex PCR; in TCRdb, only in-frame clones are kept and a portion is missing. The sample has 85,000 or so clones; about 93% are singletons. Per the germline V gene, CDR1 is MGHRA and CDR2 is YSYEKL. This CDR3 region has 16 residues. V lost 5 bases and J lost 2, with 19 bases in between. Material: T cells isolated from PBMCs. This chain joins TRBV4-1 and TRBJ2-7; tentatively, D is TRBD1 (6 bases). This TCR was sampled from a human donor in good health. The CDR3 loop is CASSSDLRGTAYEQYF. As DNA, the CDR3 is TGCGCCAGCAGCAGCGATCTCAGGGGAACTGCCTACGAGCAGTACTTC.